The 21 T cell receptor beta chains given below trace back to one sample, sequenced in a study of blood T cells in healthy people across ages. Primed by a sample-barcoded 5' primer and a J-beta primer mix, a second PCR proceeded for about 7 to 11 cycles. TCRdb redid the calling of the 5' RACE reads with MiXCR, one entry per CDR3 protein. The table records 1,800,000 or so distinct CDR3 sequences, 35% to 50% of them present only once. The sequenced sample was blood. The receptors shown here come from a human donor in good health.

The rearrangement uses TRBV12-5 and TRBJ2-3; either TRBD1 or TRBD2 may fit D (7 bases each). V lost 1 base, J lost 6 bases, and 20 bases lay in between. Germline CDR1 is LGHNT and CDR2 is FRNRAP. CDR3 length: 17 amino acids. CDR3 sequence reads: CASGLALTSRGADTQYF. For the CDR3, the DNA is TGTGCTAGTGGTTTGGCCCTGACTAGCAGGGGGGCGGATACGCAGTATTTT.

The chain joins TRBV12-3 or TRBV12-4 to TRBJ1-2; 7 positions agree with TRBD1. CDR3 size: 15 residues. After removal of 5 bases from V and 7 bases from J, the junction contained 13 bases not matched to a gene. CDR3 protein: CASSPSGQFPPGYTF. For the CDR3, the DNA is TGTGCCAGCAGTCCCTCGGGACAGTTCCCCCCTGGCTACACCTTC.

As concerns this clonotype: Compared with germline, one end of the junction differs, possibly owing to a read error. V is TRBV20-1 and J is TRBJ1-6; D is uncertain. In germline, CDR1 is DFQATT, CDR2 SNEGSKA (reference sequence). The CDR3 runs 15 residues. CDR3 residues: CSARVESSYNSPLYF. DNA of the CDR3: TGCAGTGCTAGAGTAGAGAGCTCCTATAATTCACCCCTCTACTTT.

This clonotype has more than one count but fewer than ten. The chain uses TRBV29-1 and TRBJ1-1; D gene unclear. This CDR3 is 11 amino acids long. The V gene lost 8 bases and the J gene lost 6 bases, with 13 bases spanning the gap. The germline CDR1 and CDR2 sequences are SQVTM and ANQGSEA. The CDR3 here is CSSREASEAFF. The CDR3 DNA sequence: TGCAGCTCTCGGGAGGCTTCTGAAGCTTTCTTT. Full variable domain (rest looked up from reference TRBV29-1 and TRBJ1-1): SAVISQKPSRDICQRGTSLTIQCQVDSQVTMMFWYRQQPGQSLTLIATANQGSEATYESGFVIDKFPISRPNLTFSTLTVSNMSPEDSSIYLCSSREASEAFFGQGTRLTVV.

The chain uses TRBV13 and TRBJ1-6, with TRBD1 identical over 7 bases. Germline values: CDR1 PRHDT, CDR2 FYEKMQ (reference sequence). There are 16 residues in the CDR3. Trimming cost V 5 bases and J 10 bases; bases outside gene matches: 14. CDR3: CASSPGFPGQRSPLHF. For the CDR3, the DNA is TGTGCCAGCAGCCCGGGGTTTCCGGGACAGAGGTCACCCCTCCACTTT.

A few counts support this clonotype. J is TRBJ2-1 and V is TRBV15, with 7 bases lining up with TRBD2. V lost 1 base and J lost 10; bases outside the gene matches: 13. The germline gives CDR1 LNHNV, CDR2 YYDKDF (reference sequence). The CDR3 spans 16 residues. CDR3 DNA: TGTGCCACCAGCAGAGGCCCCCCGGGGGGAGTACGCGAGCAGTTCTTC. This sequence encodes CATSRGPPGGVREQFF.

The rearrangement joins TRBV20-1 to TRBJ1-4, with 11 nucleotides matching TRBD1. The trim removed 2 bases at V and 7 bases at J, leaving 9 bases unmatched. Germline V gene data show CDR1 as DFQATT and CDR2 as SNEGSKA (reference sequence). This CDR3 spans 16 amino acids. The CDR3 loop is CSARSGTGGVGEKLFF. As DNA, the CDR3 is TGCAGTGCTAGATCCGGGACAGGGGGAGTTGGTGAAAAACTGTTTTTT.

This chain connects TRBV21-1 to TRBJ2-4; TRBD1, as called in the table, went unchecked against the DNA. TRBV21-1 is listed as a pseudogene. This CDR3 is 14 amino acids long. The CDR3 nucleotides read TGTGCCAGCAGACCCGGGACAGGGGAAAACATTCAGTACTTC. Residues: CASRPGTGENIQYF.

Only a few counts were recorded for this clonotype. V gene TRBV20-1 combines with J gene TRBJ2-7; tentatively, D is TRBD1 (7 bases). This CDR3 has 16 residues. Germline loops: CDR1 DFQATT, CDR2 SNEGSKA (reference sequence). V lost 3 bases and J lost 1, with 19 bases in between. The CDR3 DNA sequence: TGCAGTGCTAGGCCCGAGGGGGCCAGCGGGTCCTACGAGCAGTACTTC. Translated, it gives CSARPEGASGSYEQYF.

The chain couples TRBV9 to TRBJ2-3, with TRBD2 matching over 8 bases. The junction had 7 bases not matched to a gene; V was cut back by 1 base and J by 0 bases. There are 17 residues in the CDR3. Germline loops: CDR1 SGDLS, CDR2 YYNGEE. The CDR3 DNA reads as TGTGCCAGCAGCGTACTCGCGGGGGGCCGTAGCACAGATACGCAGTATTTT. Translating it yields CASSVLAGGRSTDTQYF.

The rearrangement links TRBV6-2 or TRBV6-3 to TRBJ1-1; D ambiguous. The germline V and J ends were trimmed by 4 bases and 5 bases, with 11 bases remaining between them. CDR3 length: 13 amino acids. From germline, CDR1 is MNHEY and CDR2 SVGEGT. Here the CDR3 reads CASSWVGLTEAFF. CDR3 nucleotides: TGTGCCAGCAGTTGGGTCGGGTTGACTGAAGCTTTCTTT.

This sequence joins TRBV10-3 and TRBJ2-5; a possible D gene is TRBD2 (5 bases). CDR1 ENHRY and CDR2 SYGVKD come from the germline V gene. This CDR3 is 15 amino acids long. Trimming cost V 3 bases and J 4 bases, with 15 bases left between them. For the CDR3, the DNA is TGTGCCATCAGTGATATCGGCCGGAGCGGAGAGACCCAGTACTTC. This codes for CAISDIGRSGETQYF.

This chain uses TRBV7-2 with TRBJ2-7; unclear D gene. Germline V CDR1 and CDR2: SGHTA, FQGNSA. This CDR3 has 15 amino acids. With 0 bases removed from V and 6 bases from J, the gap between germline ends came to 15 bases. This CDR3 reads CASSLAVGSSREQYF. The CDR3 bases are TGTGCCAGCAGCTTAGCGGTGGGGTCCAGCCGCGAGCAGTACTTC.

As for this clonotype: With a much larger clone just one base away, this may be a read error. The CDR3 loop reads CSVEGDSSEQFF. CDR3 bases: TGCAGCGTTGAAGGTGACAGCAGTGAGCAGTTCTTC. The chain combines TRBV29-1 with TRBJ2-1, with D maybe TRBD1 (5 bases). Trimming cost V 1 base and J 9 bases, with 10 bases left between them. CDR1 and CDR2 (germline): SQVTM, ANQGSEA. This CDR3 has 12 residues.

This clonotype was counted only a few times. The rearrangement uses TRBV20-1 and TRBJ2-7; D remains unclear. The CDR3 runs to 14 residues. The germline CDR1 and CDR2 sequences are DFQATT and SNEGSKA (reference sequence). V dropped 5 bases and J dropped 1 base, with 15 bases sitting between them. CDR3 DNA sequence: TGCAGTGCTTCCACAGATCCCTTTTCCTACGAGCAGTACTTC. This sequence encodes CSASTDPFSYEQYF.

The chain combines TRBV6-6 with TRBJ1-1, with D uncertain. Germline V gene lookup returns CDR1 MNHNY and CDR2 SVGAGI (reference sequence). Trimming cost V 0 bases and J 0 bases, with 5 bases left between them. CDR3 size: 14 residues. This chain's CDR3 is CASSYSDVNTEAFF. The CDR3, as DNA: TGTGCCAGCAGTTACTCGGATGTGAACACTGAAGCTTTCTTT.

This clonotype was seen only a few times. This CDR3 is CSVVGGQQGYEQYF. The CDR3 region has the DNA TGCAGCGTTGTCGGGGGGCAACAGGGCTACGAGCAGTACTTC. This chain uses TRBV29-1 with TRBJ2-4; possible D gene TRBD2, 7 bases. The tail of the sequence fits TRBJ2-7 better, so the J call may be wrong. Germline V gene sequence: CDR1 SQVTM, CDR2 ANQGSEA. The CDR3 is made up of 14 amino acids.

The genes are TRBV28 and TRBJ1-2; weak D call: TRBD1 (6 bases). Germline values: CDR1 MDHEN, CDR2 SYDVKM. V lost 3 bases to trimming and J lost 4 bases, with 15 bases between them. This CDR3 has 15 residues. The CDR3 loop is CASSLVQGQSYGYTF. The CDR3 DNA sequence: TGTGCCAGCAGTTTGGTCCAGGGGCAAAGCTATGGCTACACCTTC.

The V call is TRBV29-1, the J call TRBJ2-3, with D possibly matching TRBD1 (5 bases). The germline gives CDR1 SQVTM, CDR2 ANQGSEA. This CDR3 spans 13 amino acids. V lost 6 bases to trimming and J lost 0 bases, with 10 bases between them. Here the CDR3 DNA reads TGCAGCGTAAGCAGACAGAGCACAGATACGCAGTATTTT. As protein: CSVSRQSTDTQYF.

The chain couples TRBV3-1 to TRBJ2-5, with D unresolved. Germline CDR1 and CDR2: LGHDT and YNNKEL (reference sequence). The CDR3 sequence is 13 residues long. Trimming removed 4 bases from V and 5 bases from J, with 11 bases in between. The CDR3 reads CASSPTLGETQYF. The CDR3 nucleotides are TGTGCCAGCAGCCCGACCCTCGGGGAGACCCAGTACTTC.

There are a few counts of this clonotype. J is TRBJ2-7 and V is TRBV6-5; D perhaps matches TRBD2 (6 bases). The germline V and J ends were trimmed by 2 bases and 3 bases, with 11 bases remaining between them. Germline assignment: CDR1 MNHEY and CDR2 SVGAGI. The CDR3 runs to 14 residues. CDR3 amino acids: CASSYQRADYEQYF. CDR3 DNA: TGTGCCAGCAGTTACCAGCGGGCCGACTACGAGCAGTACTTC.